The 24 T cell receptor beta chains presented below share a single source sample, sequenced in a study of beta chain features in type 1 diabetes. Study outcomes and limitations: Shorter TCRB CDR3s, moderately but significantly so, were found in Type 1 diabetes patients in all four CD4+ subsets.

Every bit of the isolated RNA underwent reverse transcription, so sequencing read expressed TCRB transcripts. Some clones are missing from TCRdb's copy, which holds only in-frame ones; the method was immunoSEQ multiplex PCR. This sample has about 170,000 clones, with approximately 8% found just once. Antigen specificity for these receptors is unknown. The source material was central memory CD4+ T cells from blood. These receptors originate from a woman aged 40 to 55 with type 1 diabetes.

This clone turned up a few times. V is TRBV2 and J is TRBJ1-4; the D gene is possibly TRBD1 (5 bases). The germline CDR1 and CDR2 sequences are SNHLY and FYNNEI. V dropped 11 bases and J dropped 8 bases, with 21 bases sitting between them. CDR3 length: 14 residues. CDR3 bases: TGTGCCGGCAAAGTTCAGGGTTTGGGCGAAAAACTGTTTTTT. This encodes CAGKVQGLGEKLFF.

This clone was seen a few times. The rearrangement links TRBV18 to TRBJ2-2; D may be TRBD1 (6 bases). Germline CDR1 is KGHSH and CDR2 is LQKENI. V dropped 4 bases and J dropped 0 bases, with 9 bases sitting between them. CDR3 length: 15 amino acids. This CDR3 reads CASSLGTPNTGELFF. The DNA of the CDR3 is TGTGCCAGCTCACTTGGGACACCGAACACCGGGGAGCTGTTTTTT.

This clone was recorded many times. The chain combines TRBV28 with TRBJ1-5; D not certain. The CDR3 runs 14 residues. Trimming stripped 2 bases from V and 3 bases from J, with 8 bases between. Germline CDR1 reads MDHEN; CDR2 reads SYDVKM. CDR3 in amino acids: CASSLQSSNQPQHF. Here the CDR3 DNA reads TGTGCCAGCAGTTTACAGTCGTCCAATCAGCCCCAGCATTTT.

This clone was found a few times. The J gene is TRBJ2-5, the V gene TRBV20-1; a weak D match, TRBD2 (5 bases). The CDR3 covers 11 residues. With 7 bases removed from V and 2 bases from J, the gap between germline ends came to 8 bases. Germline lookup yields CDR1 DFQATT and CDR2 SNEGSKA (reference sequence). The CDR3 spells CSVEGQETQYF. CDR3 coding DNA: TGCAGTGTCGAGGGACAAGAGACCCAGTACTTC.

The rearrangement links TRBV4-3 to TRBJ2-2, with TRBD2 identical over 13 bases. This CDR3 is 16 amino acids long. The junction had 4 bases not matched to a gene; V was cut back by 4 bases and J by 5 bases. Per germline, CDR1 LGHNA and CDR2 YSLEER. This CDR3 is CASSRLTSGGTGELFF. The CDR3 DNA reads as TGCGCCAGCAGCCGTCTGACTAGCGGGGGGACCGGGGAGCTGTTTTTT.

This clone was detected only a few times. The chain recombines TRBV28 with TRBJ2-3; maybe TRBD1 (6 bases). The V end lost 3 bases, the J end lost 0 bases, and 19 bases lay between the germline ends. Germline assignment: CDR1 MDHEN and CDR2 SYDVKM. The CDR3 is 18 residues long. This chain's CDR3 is CASSFGRGPVGSTDTQYF. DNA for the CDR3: TGTGCCAGCAGTTTCGGCAGGGGCCCCGTAGGTAGCACAGATACGCAGTATTTT. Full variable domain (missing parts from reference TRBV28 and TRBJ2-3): DVKVTQSSRYLVKRTGEKVFLECVQDMDHENMFWYRQDPGLGLRLIYFSYDVKMKEKGDIPEGYSVSREKKERFSLILESASTNQTSMYLCASSFGRGPVGSTDTQYFGPGTRLTVL.

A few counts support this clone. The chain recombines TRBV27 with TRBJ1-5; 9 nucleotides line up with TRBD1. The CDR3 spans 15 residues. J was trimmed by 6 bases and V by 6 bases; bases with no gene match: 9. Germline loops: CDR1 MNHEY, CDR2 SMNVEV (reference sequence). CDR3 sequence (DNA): TGTGCCAGCAGCCCGGGACAGGGTGTGGGTCAGCCCCAGCATTTT. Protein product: CASSPGQGVGQPQHF.

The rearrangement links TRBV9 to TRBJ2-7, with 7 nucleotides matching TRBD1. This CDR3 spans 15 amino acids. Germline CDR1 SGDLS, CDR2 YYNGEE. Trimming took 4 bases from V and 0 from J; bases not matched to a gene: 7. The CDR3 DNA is TGTGCCAGCAGCCCACAGACAGGGAGCTCCTACGAGCAGTACTTC. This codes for CASSPQTGSSYEQYF.

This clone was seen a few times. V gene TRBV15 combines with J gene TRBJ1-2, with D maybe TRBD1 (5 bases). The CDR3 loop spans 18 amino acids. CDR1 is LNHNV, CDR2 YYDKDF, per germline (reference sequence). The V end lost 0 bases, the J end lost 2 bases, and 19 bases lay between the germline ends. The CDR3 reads CATSRDRGNLGLNYGYTF. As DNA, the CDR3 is TGTGCCACCAGCAGAGATAGGGGCAACCTGGGGCTAAACTATGGCTACACCTTC.

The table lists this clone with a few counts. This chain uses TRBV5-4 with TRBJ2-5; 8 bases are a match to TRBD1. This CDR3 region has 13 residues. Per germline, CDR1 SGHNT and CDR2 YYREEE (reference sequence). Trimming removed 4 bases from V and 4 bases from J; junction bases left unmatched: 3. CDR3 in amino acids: CASSVDRGETQYF. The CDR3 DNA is TGTGCCAGCAGCGTAGACAGGGGAGAGACCCAGTACTTC.

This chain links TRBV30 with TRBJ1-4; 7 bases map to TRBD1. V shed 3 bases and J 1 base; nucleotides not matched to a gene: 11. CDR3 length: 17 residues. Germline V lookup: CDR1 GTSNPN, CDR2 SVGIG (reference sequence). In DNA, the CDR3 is TGTGCCTGGAGCTACGGGACAGCACGGGAAACTAATGAAAAACTGTTTTTT. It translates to CAWSYGTARETNEKLFF.

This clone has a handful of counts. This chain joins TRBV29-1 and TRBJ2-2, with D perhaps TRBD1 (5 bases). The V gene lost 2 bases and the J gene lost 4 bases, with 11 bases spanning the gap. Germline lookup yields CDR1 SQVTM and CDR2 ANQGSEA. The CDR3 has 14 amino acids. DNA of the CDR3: TGCAGCGTTGAAAGGGCAGGGTCCACCGGGGAGCTGTTTTTT. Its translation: CSVERAGSTGELFF.

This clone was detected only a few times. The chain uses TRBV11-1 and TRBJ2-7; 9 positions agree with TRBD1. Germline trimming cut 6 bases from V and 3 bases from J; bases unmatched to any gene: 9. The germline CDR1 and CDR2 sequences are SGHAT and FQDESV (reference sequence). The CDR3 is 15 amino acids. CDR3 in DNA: TGTGCCAGCAGTTTTCCGGGACAGGGCGTCTACGAGCAGTACTTC. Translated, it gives CASSFPGQGVYEQYF.

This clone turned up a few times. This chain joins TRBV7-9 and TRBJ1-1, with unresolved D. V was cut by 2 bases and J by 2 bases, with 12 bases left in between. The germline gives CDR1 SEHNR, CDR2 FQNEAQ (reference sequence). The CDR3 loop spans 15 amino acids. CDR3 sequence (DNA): TGTGCCAGCAGCTTACAGATGGGCAGCAACACTGAAGCTTTCTTT. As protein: CASSLQMGSNTEAFF.

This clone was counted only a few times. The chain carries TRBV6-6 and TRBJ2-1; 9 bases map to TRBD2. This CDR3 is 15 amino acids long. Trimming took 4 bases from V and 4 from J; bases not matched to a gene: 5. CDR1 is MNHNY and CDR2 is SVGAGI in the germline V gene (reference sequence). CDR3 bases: TGTGCCAGCAGTTCCGTTGCGGGGGGGTACAATGAGCAGTTCTTC. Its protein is CASSSVAGGYNEQFF.

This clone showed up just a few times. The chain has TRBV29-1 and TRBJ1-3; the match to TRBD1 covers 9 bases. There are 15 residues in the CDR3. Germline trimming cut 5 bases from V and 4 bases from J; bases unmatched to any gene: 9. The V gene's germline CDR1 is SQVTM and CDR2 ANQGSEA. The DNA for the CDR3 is TGCAGCGTTAGAGCTGGGACAGGGTCCGGAAACACCATATATTTT. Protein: CSVRAGTGSGNTIYF.

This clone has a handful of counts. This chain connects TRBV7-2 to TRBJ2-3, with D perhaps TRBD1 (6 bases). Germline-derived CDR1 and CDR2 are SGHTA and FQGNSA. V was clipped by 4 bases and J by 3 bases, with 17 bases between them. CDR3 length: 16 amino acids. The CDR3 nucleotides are TGTGCCAGCAGCTCACCTCGAGTTACAGGGACAGATACGCAGTATTTT. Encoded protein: CASSSPRVTGTDTQYF.

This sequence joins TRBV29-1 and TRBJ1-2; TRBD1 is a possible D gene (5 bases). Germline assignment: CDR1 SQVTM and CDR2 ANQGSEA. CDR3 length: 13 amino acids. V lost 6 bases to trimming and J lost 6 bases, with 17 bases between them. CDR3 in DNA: TGCAGCGTCCAGCAGGGATCATTTAATGGCTACACCTTC. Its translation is CSVQQGSFNGYTF.

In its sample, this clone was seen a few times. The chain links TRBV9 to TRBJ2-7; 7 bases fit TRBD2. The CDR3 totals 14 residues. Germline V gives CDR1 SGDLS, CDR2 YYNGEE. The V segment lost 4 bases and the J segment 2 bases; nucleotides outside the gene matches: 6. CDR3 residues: CASSPRTSTYEQYF. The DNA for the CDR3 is TGTGCCAGCAGCCCAAGGACTAGTACCTACGAGCAGTACTTC.

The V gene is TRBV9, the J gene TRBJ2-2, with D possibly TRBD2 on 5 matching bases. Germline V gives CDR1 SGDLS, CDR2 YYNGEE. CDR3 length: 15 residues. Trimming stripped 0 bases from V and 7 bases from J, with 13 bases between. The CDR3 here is CASSVDEGANGELFF. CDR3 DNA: TGTGCCAGCAGCGTAGACGAGGGAGCCAACGGGGAGCTGTTTTTT.

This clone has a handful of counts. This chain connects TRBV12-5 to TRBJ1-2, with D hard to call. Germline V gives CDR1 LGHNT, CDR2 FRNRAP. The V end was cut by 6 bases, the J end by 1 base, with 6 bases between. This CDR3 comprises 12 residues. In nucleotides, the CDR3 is TGTGCTAGTGGCTCCTTTAACTATGGCTACACCTTC. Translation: CASGSFNYGYTF. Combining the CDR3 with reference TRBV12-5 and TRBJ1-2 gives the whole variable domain DARVTQTPRHKVTEMGQEVTMRCQPILGHNTVFWYRQTMMQGLELLAYFRNRAPLDDSGMPKDRFSAEMPDATLATLKIQPSEPRDSAVYFCASGSFNYGYTFGSGTRLTVV.

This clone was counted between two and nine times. As DNA, the CDR3 is TGTGCCAGCAGCTTACTGAGGCCTCCCGATAACACTGAAGCTTTCTTT. It specifies CASSLLRPPDNTEAFF. J is TRBJ1-1 and V is TRBV7-2; D is uncertain. This CDR3 has 16 residues. CDR1 SGHTA and CDR2 FQGNSA come from the germline V gene. V lost 2 bases to trimming and J lost 2 bases, with 15 bases between them. Full variable domain (remainder filled in from reference TRBV7-2 and TRBJ1-1): GAGVSQSPSNKVTEKGKDVELRCDPISGHTALYWYRQSLGQGLEFLIYFQGNSAPDKSGLPSDRFSAERTGGSVSTLTIQRTQQEDSAVYLCASSLLRPPDNTEAFFGQGTRLTVV.

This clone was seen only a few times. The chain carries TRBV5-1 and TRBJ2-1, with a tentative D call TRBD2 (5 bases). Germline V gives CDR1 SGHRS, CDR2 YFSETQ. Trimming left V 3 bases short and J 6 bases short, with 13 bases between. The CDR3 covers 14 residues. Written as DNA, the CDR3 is TGCGCCAGCAGCTGGAACTCACGGGGCAATGAGCAGTTCTTC. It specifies CASSWNSRGNEQFF.

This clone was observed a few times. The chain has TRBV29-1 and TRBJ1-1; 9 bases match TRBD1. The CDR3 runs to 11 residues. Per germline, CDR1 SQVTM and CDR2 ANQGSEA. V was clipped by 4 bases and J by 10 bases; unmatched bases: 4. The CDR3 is CSVGGQGLAFF. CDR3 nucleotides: TGCAGCGTTGGGGGACAGGGCTTAGCTTTCTTT.